Listed below are T cell receptor beta chains from one sample, sequenced in a study of T cells in Graves' hyperthyroidism and ophthalmopathy. TCRdb reprocessed the multiplex PCR reads with MiXCR, giving one entry per CDR3 protein. This table has approximately 560,000 distinct CDR3 sequences, 15% to 18% appearing once. Source material: blood. These TCRs come from a woman under 40 with Graves' hyperthyroidism. CDR3s include the opening cysteine and the closing phenylalanine or tryptophan. The D gene is left open where the match is weak. Some rows have no size entry. The others give once, few or many, or a class for an expanded clone.

CDR3aa,CDR3nt,d_gene,abundance,v_gene,j_gene
CSARVTDYEQFF,TGCAGTGCTAGGGTTACAGACTATGAGCAGTTCTTC,.,.,TRBV20-1,TRBJ2-1
CASSPGESGNQPQHF,TGTGCCAGCAGTCCGGGGGAGTCGGGCAATCAGCCCCAGCATTTT,.,few,TRBV7-2,TRBJ1-5
CASGARDSNQPQHF,TGTGCCAGCGGGGCGCGCGATAGCAATCAGCCCCAGCATTTT,.,few,TRBV6-1,TRBJ1-5
CASMVSGGYNEQFF,TGTGCCAGCATGGTTAGCGGGGGCTACAATGAGCAGTTCTTC,TRBD2,many,TRBV6-2/TRBV6-3,TRBJ2-1
CASSISRGRSYEQYF,TGTGCCAGTAGTATTTCCAGGGGAAGATCCTACGAGCAGTACTTC,.,few,TRBV19,TRBJ2-7
CASSERLAEPYEQHF,TGTGCCAGCAGTGAGCGACTAGCGGAGCCCTACGAGCAGCACTTC,TRBD2,.,TRBV6-1,TRBJ2-7
CASSENIGHTRANYGYTF,TGCGCCAGCAGTGAGAATATAGGCCACACGAGAGCTAACTATGGCTACACCTTC,.,few,TRBV10-2,TRBJ1-2
CSWVDQETQYF,TGCTCCTGGGTGGACCAAGAGACCCAGTACTTC,.,many,TRBV29-1,TRBJ2-5
CAMRSANTEAFF,TGTGCCATGAGGTCGGCGAACACTGAAGCTTTCTTT,.,many,TRBV10-3,TRBJ1-1
CASSQAWTGELFF,TGTGCCAGCAGCCAAGCCTGGACCGGGGAGCTGTTTTTT,.,.,TRBV3-1,TRBJ2-2
CASSATSGRGETQYF,TGTGCTAGCAGCGCCACTAGCGGGAGAGGGGAGACCCAGTACTTC,TRBD2,many,TRBV7-7,TRBJ2-5
CASRPTQATLQPQHF,TGTGCCAGCAGACCGACTCAGGCGACCCTTCAGCCCCAGCATTTT,.,many,TRBV28,TRBJ1-5
CASSSGQRSSYEQYF,TGCGCCAGCAGCTCCGGTCAGAGGAGCTCCTACGAGCAGTACTTC,.,many,TRBV5-1,TRBJ2-7
CASSPDRDYEQYF,TGTGCCAGCAGCCCTGACAGGGACTACGAGCAGTACTTC,TRBD1,many,TRBV7-9,TRBJ2-7
CASSLAELRETQYF,TGTGCCAGCAGCTTAGCGGAGCTGAGAGAGACCCAGTACTTC,.,.,TRBV7-8,TRBJ2-5
CASSQIWTRGTEAFF,TGTGCCAGCAGCCAAATTTGGACACGCGGCACTGAAGCTTTCTTT,.,many,TRBV3-1,TRBJ1-1